What follows is one T cell receptor beta chain and its context. Trimming took 4 bases from V and 10 from J, leaving 17 bases between them. This CDR3 has 14 residues. CDR1 and CDR2 from the germline V gene are MGHRA and YSYEKL. Libraries were prepared by immunoSEQ multiplex PCR; TCRdb keeps only in-frame clonotypes and omits some of them. The sample contains roughly 100,000 clones, 89% of which appear only once. This specimen belongs to a study of PD-1 blockade in classical Hodgkin lymphoma. Time point meaning: cycle 4 day 1 (C4D1), after less than seven weeks of nivolumab. Every patient relapsed after autologous stem cell transplantation, and brentuximab vedotin exposure varied.

The sample was peripheral blood mononuclear cells (PBMCs), taken before the fourth cycle of nivolumab. The chain joins TRBV4-1 to TRBJ2-1, with TRBD2 as a possible D gene (6 bases). The sequence derives from a human donor with classical Hodgkin lymphoma. CDR3 nucleotides: TGCGCCAGCAGCCTAGCGGCCCTAGCGCGGGAGCAGTTCTTC. This gives the protein CASSLAALAREQFF.